The 9 T cell receptor beta chains listed next were all sequenced from one sample in a study of blood T cell repertoires in COVID-19. The method was immunoSEQ multiplex PCR; TCRdb's version includes in-frame clones alone and lacks a portion of them. The sample has approximately 290,000 clones, around 82% seen once. The sample was peripheral blood. The source of these receptors is a human donor with COVID-19, enrolled during active disease. The donor label of this sample is uncertain.

The V and J genes are TRBV7-2 and TRBJ2-4, with 11 bases that match TRBD2. The V segment lost 5 bases and the J segment 0 bases; nucleotides outside the gene matches: 12. This CDR3 has 19 amino acids. Looked up from germline, CDR1 is SGHTA and CDR2 is FQGNSA. The CDR3 sequence is CASSPSGTSGGIAKNIQYF. The CDR3 DNA follows: TGTGCCAGCAGCCCATCCGGGACTAGCGGAGGGATAGCCAAAAACATTCAGTACTTC.

This clone was observed a handful of times. V gene TRBV28 combines with J gene TRBJ1-1, with TRBD1 identical over 7 bases. In germline, CDR1 is MDHEN, CDR2 SYDVKM. The CDR3 contains 16 residues. The V segment lost 3 bases and the J segment 5 bases; nucleotides outside the gene matches: 12. The CDR3 loop is CASSLRGQLQRTEAFF. The CDR3 DNA reads as TGTGCCAGCAGTTTGAGGGGACAGTTGCAGAGGACTGAAGCTTTCTTT.

The gene calls are TRBV19 and TRBJ2-7; TRBD2 might be the D (6 bases). Trimming shortened V by 3 bases and J by 7 bases, and 13 bases separated the two germline ends. CDR1 and CDR2 from the germline V gene are LNHDA and SQIVND (reference sequence). The length of the CDR3 is 13 residues. The CDR3 nucleotides are TGTGCCAGTAGTATGACTAGGGGCATTGAGCAGTACTTC. Its translation: CASSMTRGIEQYF.

The chain carries TRBV9 and TRBJ1-5; tentative D call: TRBD1 (6 bases). V was shortened by 3 bases and J by 4 bases, with 11 bases between the two germline ends. Germline V gene data show CDR1 as SGDLS and CDR2 as YYNGEE. The CDR3 extends over 14 amino acids. CDR3: CASSAGQFNQPQHF. The CDR3 region has the DNA TGTGCCAGCAGCGCCGGACAGTTTAATCAGCCCCAGCATTTT.

V usage is TRBV5-1 and J usage is TRBJ2-6; 10 nucleotides align to TRBD1. The CDR3 is 17 amino acids. The V gene's germline CDR1 is SGHRS and CDR2 YFSETQ. V trimming: 5 bases; J trimming: 2 bases; junction bases outside the gene matches: 7. Here the CDR3 reads CASSSTDRGTGANVLTF. The CDR3 coding sequence is TGCGCCAGCAGTTCCACGGACAGGGGGACTGGGGCCAACGTCCTGACTTTC.

The V and J genes are TRBV29-1 and TRBJ1-1, with TRBD1 matching over 11 bases. V lost 6 bases to trimming and J lost 6 bases; unmatched junction nucleotides: 12. This CDR3 is 15 amino acids long. Germline lookup yields CDR1 SQVTM and CDR2 ANQGSEA. The chain's CDR3 is CSVPGQGASLSEAFF. The CDR3 bases are TGCAGCGTCCCCGGACAGGGGGCTTCACTGTCTGAAGCTTTCTTT.

The chain uses TRBV11-2 and TRBJ2-2, with 9 bases lining up with TRBD2. Germline values: CDR1 SGHAT, CDR2 FQNNGV. CDR3 length: 17 amino acids. Losses at the gene ends were 4 bases for V and 6 bases for J; bases not matched to a gene: 12. CDR3 DNA sequence: TGTGCCAGCAGCTCCCGTGGGGTAGCGGGAGATCCCGGGGAGCTGTTTTTT. This codes for CASSSRGVAGDPGELFF. Full variable domain (rest looked up from reference TRBV11-2 and TRBJ2-2): EAGVAQSPRYKIIEKRQSVAFWCNPISGHATLYWYQQILGQGPKLLIQFQNNGVVDDSQLPKDRFSAERLKGVDSTLKIQPAKLEDSAVYLCASSSRGVAGDPGELFFGEGSRLTVL.

V is TRBV7-2 and J is TRBJ2-3; 9 bases are shared with TRBD2. CDR3 size: 16 residues. Germline V lookup: CDR1 SGHTA, CDR2 FQGNSA. Trimming at V came to 6 bases and at J to 1 base, leaving 8 bases not matched to a gene. CDR3 sequence (DNA): TGTGCCAGCAGTGGCGGGAGGGCCGTGGGCACAGATACGCAGTATTTT. It encodes CASSGGRAVGTDTQYF.

V is TRBV29-1 and J is TRBJ1-5; 10 bases fit TRBD1. The junction had 13 bases not matched to a gene; V was cut back by 6 bases and J by 5 bases. The germline CDR1 and CDR2 sequences are SQVTM and ANQGSEA. CDR3 size: 16 residues. CDR3 loop: CSVALTGGSGDQPQHF. CDR3 DNA sequence: TGCAGCGTAGCGTTGACAGGGGGCAGCGGCGATCAGCCCCAGCATTTT. Full variable domain (missing parts from reference TRBV29-1 and TRBJ1-5): SAVISQKPSRDICQRGTSLTIQCQVDSQVTMMFWYRQQPGQSLTLIATANQGSEATYESGFVIDKFPISRPNLTFSTLTVSNMSPEDSSIYLCSVALTGGSGDQPQHFGDGTRLSIL.